The clone carrying this T cell receptor (beta chain) was counted at least ten times. No antigen is known for it. 5'RACE primed at constant segments yielded TCR alpha and TCR beta cDNA libraries bearing sample barcodes and UMIs. TCRdb independently ran MiXCR on the 5' RACE reads; one entry per CDR3 protein. The sample contains 280,000 or so distinct CDR3 sequences, roughly 8.2% of which appear only once. The V and J ends lost 0 bases and 2 bases respectively, with 4 bases between them. The CDR3 is 14 amino acids. The source of the sample is a study of T-cell memory formation after mild COVID-19. Whole-study results and caveats: Clones contracting across day 15 to 85 had a balanced CD4/CD8 profile; later expanding clones leaned CD4+.

Sequencing used PBMCs or a T cell subset sorted from them (not recorded which). This sequence joins TRBV12-3 or TRBV12-4 and TRBJ2-2; D is undetermined. The source is a man in his late teens or twenties who had mild COVID-19 (a few samples of this study predate the infection). Cell type and time point are not known. CDR3 bases: TGTGCCAGCAGTTTAGCAGTTAACACCGGGGAGCTGTTTTTT. Translation gives CASSLAVNTGELFF.